The T cell receptor (beta chain) described here comes from a study of shared clonotypes between healthy human individuals (TCRdb year 2020). Turning to the overall study: The cohort comprised a couple of women and a few men aged 18 to 49 years. To increase sequencing depth and limit assay-specific biases, different laboratories used diverse techniques to prepare libraries and sequence TCR repertoires. For each donor, CD4 naive and CD4 memory were each run on three plates, CD8 naive on two plates, and CD8 memory on one plate. Leukapheresis yielded between about 0.9 and 9 billion PBMCs per donor. To estimate repertoire size and how much clonotype sharing occurs between individuals, the study deeply sequenced the blood TCR repertoires of several healthy adults.

TCR CDR3 regions were amplified from genomic DNA by multiplex PCR using the deep immunoSEQ assay. Genomic DNA extracted from each cell subset was distributed evenly over all wells of several immunoSEQ 96-well plates, and each plate served as one replicate. Each replicate PCR for sorted subsets received around 0.2 ug genomic DNA, equal to tens of thousands of T cell genomes. Purified libraries were measured with a Qubit 3.0 fluorometer, size-checked on a Bioanalyzer 2100, and measured again with the KAPA Library Quantification kit. Every immunoSEQ 96-well plate was sequenced on a dedicated single-read 150-cycle Illumina NextSeq 550 flow cell. The published analysis was carried out like this. The immunoSEQ output contained only junctional sequences without quality scores, so filtering could not match that applied to full-length reads. Sequences were annotated with PyIR, a Python wrapper for IgBLAST v1.9, and V/J genes and CDR3 were assigned using IMGT germline references. Reads were removed for weak V/J assignments (E-value above 1e-6), missing CDR3, stop codons, out-of-frame junctions, or ambiguous translated residues. A V3J clonotype was defined by an identical inferred V gene, J gene, and CDR3 amino acid sequence. Percentage overlap between repertoires was calculated by dividing the number of shared unique clonotypes by the size of the smaller repertoire. Three approaches were used to assess repertoire richness: RTK rarefaction, the Chao1 estimator, and Recon v2.1 estimates of unobserved clonotypes. For all TCRbeta clonotypes obtained by the gDNA method from a few donors, generation probabilities were computed with OLGA. In its TCRdb copy, this immuneACCESS table keeps in-frame sequences only and misses some clones. Where compared with another copy, unresolved V genes explain less than half of these, and the others have no known cause. V, J and clone size are those of that table, while D and trimming were read from the DNA. A total of about 2 million clones appear in this sample, 85% to 95% of them only once. The biggest ten clones account for approximately 0.13% of the sample.

Study-level results and caveats: Compared with non-shared clonotypes, the clonotypes found in all four sorted-subset donors had higher generation probabilities. Pairwise subsampling led to the expectation that sequencing depth would affect the degree of clonotype sharing among donors. Naive subsets generally had larger estimated clonotype richness than memory subsets. Only blood was sampled, and tissue TCR repertoires likely differ from those in blood. Incomplete sequencing was indicated by rarefaction of sorted-subset datasets, despite the large sequencing depth. Sharing across several donors was observed for roughly 5% of naive CD4, about 4% of naive CD8, 2% to 2.5% of memory CD4, and around 0.4% of memory CD8 clonotypes. The genetic and exposure-history diversity represented was limited by the small number of donors.

Donors were healthy HIV-negative adults with no recently reported acute infections or vaccinations. All donors were Caucasian adults living in Nashville, Tennessee, USA. CD4+ T cells were enriched by magnetic negative selection, after which naive cells were positively selected on CD45RA and the negative fraction was taken as the memory subset. After blood collection by leukapheresis, PBMCs were isolated using Ficoll-Histopaque density gradient centrifugation and then cryopreserved in the vapor phase of liquid nitrogen. Analytical flow cytometry was used to check the purity and quantity of every magnetically sorted T cell population. Genomic DNA was isolated from each sorted fraction and quantified by UV absorbance on a Nanodrop 2000c. For this clone: Its antigen remains undetermined. Base-call qualities are not available, and no considerably larger clone is one nucleotide away.

Sequenced input: naive CD4+ T cells sorted from blood. The cell subset or site label, as the study defines it: CD45RA+ positively selected. The receptor's source is a man aged 18 to 29 in good health.

The DNA reads TGTGCCAGCAGCTTAGGACTAGCGGGGTACGATGAGCAGTTCTTC. This sequence encodes CASSLGLAGYDEQFF. The chain is assembled from TRBV7-8 and TRBJ2-1, with TRBD2 matching 11 junction bases. The CDR3 runs 15 amino acids, cysteine and phenylalanine included. CDR3 DNA only is kept here, 45 bases in frame from base 1. For this chain, trimming is 1 base at the V end and 8 bases at the J end, and the number of junction bases without a gene match is 4. CDR1 and CDR2 were assigned from the germline V gene as SGHVS and FQNEAQ.